The rows below give T cell receptor beta chains drawn from one sample of a study of blood T cell repertoires in COVID-19. TCRdb keeps only in-frame clones here, not all; method: immunoSEQ multiplex PCR. The data contain fewer than 350,000 clones, around 85% of them seen just once; the ten biggest clones take up 2% to 3%. Sequenced input: PBMCs or T cells enriched from blood (not recorded which). Receptors originate from a woman in her 50s who had recovered from COVID-19. CDR3s include the opening cysteine and the closing phenylalanine or tryptophan. The D gene is left open where the match is weak. Clone size is given for some rows only: seen once, a few or many times, or a class if the clone is expanded.

V gene	J gene	D gene	clone size	CDR3 protein	CDR3 DNA
TRBV6-5	TRBJ1-5	-	-	CASSYSGTPPSLPQHF	TGTGCCAGCAGTTACTCGGGGACACCTCCCAGTTTGCCCCAGCATTTT
TRBV23-1	TRBJ2-2	-	-	CASSDSMNTGELFF	TGCGCCAGCAGCGACAGCATGAACACCGGGGAGCTGTTTTTT
TRBV27	TRBJ1-2	-	-	CASSLFYEDANYGYTF	TGTGCCAGCAGTTTATTTTACGAGGATGCTAACTATGGCTACACCTTC
TRBV5-1	TRBJ1-1	-	few	CASSPGVGLNTEAFF	TGCGCCAGCAGCCCTGGAGTAGGTCTGAACACTGAAGCTTTCTTT
TRBV18	TRBJ1-1	-	-	CASSSRDKNTEAFF	TGTGCCAGCTCTTCCAGGGATAAGAACACTGAAGCTTTCTTT
TRBV29-1	TRBJ2-7	TRBD2	-	CSVEGPSGGRYEQYF	TGCAGCGTTGAAGGGCCTAGCGGGGGGAGATACGAGCAGTACTTC
TRBV6-5	TRBJ1-2	-	-	CASVSARAYGYTF	TGTGCCAGCGTGTCTGCCAGGGCCTATGGCTACACCTTC
TRBV24-1	TRBJ1-1	-	-	CATSDSGTEAFF	TGTGCCACCAGTGATTCCGGGACTGAAGCTTTCTTT
TRBV6-2/TRBV6-3	TRBJ2-2	-	-	CASSLRLPNTGELFF	TGTGCCAGCAGTTTAAGACTTCCGAACACCGGGGAGCTGTTTTTT
TRBV3-1/TRBV3-2	TRBJ1-6	TRBD1	-	CASSADRVSPLHF	TGTGCCAGCAGCGCGGACAGGGTCTCACCCCTCCACTTT
TRBV7-2	TRBJ2-3	TRBD2	-	CASSKEAAGGPSDTQYF	TGTGCCAGCAGCAAAGAGGCGGCGGGAGGGCCGTCAGATACGCAGTATTTT
TRBV4-3	TRBJ1-6	-	once	CASSLYALGQSYNSPLHF	TGCGCCAGCAGCCTATACGCGTTAGGACAGTCCTATAATTCACCCCTCCACTTT
TRBV19	TRBJ2-5	-	-	CASSIAPLGSPGETQYF	TGTGCCAGTAGTATAGCCCCCCTCGGGAGCCCGGGGGAGACCCAGTACTTC
TRBV7-9	TRBJ2-5	-	-	CASSFGGLGPQETQYF	TGTGCCAGCAGCTTCGGGGGGCTGGGGCCGCAAGAGACCCAGTACTTC
TRBV27	TRBJ1-1	-	-	CASSNTGLWTEAFF	TGTGCCAGCAGTAATACAGGGCTTTGGACTGAAGCTTTCTTT
TRBV5-1	TRBJ1-4	TRBD1	-	CASSRDRATNEKLFF	TGCGCCAGCAGCCGAGACAGGGCAACTAATGAAAAACTGTTTTTT
TRBV27	TRBJ2-1	TRBD2	-	CASSFRSGGLSSYNEQFF	TGTGCCAGCAGTTTTCGCAGCGGGGGATTGAGCTCCTACAATGAGCAGTTCTTC